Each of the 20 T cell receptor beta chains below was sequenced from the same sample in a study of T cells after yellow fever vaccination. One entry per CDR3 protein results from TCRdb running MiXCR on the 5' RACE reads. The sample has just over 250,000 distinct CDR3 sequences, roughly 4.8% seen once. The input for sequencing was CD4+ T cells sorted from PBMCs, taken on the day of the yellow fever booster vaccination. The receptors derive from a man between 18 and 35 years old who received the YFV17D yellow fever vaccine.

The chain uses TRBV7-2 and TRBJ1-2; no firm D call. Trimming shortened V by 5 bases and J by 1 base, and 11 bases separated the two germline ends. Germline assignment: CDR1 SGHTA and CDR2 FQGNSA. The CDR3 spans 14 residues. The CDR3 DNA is TGTGCCAGCAGCGGGAGTCCGCTTAACTATGGCTACACCTTC. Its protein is CASSGSPLNYGYTF.

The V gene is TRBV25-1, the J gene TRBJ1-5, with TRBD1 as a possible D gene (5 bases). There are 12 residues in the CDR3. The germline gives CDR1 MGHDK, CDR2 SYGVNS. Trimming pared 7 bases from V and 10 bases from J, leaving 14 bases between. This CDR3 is CASKTTGGPQHF. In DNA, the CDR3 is TGTGCCAGCAAGACTACCGGGGGACCCCAGCATTTT.

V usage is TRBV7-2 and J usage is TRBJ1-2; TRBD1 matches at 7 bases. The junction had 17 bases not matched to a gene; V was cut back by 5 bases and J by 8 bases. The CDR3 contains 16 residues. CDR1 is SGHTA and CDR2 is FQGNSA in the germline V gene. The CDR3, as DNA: TGTGCCAGCAGCCTCGCTGGGACAGCGCCCTTGGGGGGCTACACCTTC. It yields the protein CASSLAGTAPLGGYTF.

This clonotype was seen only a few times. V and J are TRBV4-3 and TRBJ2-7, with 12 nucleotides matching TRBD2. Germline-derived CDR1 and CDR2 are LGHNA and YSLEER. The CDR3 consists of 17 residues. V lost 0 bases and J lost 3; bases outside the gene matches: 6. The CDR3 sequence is CASSQDRTSGELYEQYV. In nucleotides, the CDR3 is TGCGCCAGCAGCCAAGATCGGACTAGCGGGGAACTCTACGAGCAGTACGTC.

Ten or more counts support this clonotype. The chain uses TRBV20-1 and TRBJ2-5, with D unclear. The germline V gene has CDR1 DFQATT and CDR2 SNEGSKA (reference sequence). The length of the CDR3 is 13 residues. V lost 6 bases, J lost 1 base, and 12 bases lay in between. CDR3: CSAGVLFQETQYF. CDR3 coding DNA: TGCAGTGCCGGTGTCCTATTCCAAGAGACCCAGTACTTC.

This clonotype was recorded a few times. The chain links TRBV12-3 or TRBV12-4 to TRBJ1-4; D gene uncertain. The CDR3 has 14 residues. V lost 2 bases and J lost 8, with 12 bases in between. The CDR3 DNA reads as TGTGCCAGCAGTTTAAGAGATGGCGGAGAAAAACTGTTTTTT. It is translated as CASSLRDGGEKLFF.

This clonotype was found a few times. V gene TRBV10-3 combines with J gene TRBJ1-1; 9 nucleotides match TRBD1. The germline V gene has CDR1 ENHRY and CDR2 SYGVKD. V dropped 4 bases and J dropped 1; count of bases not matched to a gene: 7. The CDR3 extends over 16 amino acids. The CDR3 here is CAISGHQGQGNTEAFF. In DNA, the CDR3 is TGTGCCATCAGTGGCCACCAGGGACAGGGGAACACTGAAGCTTTCTTT.

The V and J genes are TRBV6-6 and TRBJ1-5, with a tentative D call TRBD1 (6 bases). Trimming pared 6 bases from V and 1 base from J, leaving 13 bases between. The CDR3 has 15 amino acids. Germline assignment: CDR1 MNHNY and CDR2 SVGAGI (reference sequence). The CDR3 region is CASRPGDRSNQPQHF. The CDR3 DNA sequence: TGTGCCAGCAGACCAGGGGATCGAAGCAATCAGCCCCAGCATTTT.

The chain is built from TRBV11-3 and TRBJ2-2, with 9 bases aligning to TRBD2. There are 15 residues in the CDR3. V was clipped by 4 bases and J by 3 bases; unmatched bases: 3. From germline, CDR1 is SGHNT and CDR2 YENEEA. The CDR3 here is CASSSSGGYTGELFF. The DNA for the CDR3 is TGTGCCAGCAGCTCAAGCGGGGGGTACACCGGGGAGCTGTTTTTT.

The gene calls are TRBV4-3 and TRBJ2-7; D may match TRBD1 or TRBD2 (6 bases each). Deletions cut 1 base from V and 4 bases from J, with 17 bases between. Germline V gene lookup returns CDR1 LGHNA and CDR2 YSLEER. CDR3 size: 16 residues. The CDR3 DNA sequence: TGCGCCAGCAGCCAAGCCTTTAGCGGAGGGGGTTACGAGCAGTACTTC. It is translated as CASSQAFSGGGYEQYF.

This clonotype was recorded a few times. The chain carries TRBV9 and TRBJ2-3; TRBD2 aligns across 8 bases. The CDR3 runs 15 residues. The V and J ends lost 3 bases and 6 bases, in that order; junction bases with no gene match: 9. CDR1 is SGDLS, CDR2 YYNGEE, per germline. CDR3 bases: TGTGCCAGCAGCGCCGGCGGGGGGCCGGGGGATACGCAGTATTTT. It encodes CASSAGGGPGDTQYF. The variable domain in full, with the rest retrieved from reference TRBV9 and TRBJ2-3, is DSGVTQTPKHLITATGQRVTLRCSPRSGDLSVYWYQQSLDQGLQFLIQYYNGEERAKGNILERFSAQQFPDLHSELNLSSLELGDSALYFCASSAGGGPGDTQYFGPGTRLTVL.

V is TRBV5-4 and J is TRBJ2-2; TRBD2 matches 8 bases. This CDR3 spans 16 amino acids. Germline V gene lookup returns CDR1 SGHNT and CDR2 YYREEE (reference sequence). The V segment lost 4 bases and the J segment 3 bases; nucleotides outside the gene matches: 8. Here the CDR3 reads CASSPRRGADTGELFF. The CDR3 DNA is TGTGCCAGCAGCCCGAGGCGGGGGGCAGACACCGGGGAGCTGTTTTTT.

This CDR3 reads CSAGLRTDTQYF. As DNA, the CDR3 is TGCAGTGCTGGTTTACGCACAGATACGCAGTATTTT. V gene TRBV20-1 combines with J gene TRBJ2-3, with D unclear. Trimming took off 5 bases at V and 1 base at J, with 7 bases between the two ends. Germline lookup yields CDR1 DFQATT and CDR2 SNEGSKA (reference sequence). This CDR3 is 12 amino acids long.

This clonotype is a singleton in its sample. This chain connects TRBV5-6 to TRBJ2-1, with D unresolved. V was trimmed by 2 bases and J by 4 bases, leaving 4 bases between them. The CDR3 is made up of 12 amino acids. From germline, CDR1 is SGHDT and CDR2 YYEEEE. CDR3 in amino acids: CASSFRYNEQFF. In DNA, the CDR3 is TGTGCCAGCAGCTTTCGGTACAATGAGCAGTTCTTC.

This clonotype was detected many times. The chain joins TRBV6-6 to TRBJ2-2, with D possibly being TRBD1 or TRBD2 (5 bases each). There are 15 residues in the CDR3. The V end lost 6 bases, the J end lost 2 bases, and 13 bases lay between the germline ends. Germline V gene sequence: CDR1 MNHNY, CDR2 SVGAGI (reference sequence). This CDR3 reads CASRARGDNTGELFF. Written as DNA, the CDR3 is TGTGCCAGCAGAGCTCGGGGCGATAACACCGGGGAGCTGTTTTTT.

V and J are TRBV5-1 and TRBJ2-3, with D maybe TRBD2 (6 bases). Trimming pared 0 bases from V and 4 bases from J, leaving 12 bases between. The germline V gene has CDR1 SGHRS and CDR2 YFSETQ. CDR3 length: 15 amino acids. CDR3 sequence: CASSLGRGWSDTQYF. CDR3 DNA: TGCGCCAGCAGCTTGGGGCGGGGTTGGTCAGATACGCAGTATTTT.

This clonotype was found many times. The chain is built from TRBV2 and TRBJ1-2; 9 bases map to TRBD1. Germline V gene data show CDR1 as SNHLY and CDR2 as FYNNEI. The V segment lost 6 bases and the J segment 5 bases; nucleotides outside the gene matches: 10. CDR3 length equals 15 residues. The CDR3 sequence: CASRPGQGAAYGYTF. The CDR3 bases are TGTGCCAGCAGACCGGGACAGGGAGCCGCTTATGGCTACACCTTC. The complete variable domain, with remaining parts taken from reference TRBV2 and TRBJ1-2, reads EPEVTQTPSHQVTQMGQEVILRCVPISNHLYFYWYRQILGQKVEFLVSFYNNEISEKSEIFDDQFSVERPDGSNFTLKIRSTKLEDSAMYFCASRPGQGAAYGYTFGSGTRLTVV.

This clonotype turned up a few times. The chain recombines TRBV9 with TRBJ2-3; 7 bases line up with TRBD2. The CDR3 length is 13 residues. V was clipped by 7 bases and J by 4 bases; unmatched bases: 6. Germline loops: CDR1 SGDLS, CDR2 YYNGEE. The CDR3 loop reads CASSPGRSDTQYF. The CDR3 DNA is TGTGCCAGCTCCCCCGGGAGGTCAGATACGCAGTATTTT.

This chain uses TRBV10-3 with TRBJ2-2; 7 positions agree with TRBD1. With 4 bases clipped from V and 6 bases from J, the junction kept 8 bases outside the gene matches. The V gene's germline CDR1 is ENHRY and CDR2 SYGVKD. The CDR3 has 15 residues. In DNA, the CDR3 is TGTGCCATCAGTGTACGGCAGGGGGAATCCGGGGAGCTGTTTTTT. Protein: CAISVRQGESGELFF.

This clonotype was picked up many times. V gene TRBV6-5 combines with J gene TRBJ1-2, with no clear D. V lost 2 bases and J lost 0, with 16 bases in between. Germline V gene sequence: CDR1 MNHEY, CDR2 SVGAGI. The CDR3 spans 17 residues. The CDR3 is CASSYNTEQRANYGYTF. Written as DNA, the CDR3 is TGTGCCAGCAGTTACAATACAGAACAACGGGCTAACTATGGCTACACCTTC.